The next 20 T cell receptor beta chains were all read from a single sample in a study of CD8 T cells in Susac syndrome. The RNA, roughly 0.5 to 1 ug, was put through reverse transcription using random hexamers. TCRdb re-called the immunoSEQ multiplex PCR reads through MiXCR, storing one row per CDR3 protein. Of about 430,000 distinct CDR3 sequences listed, about 85% are singletons. Source material: CD8+ T cells from PBMCs. The receptors were gathered from a human donor with multiple sclerosis.

This clonotype was seen only once. The gene calls are TRBV23-1 and TRBJ2-1; TRBD1 agrees at 10 bases. TRBV23-1 is classed as an ORF, of uncertain function. The CDR3 spans 15 residues. The trim removed 2 bases at V and 3 bases at J, leaving 1 base unmatched. The CDR3 sequence: CASSQRTGGYNEQFF. For the CDR3, the DNA is TGCGCCAGCAGTCAAAGGACAGGGGGCTACAATGAGCAGTTCTTC.

CDR3 sequence (DNA): TGTGCCAGCAGCTTAGGGATTGCTGAAGCTTTCTTT. It codes for CASSLGIAEAFF. The chain is built from TRBV7-9 and TRBJ1-1, with D unclear. The germline CDR1 and CDR2 sequences are SEHNR and FQNEAQ (reference sequence). The CDR3 loop spans 12 amino acids. V dropped 1 base and J dropped 6 bases, with 6 bases sitting between them.

This clonotype has just a few counts. The J gene is TRBJ2-7, the V gene TRBV5-4; no definite D call. The CDR3 spans 14 residues. The V end was cut by 3 bases, the J end by 0 bases, with 10 bases between. The V gene's germline CDR1 is SGHNT and CDR2 YYREEE (reference sequence). The CDR3 here is CASSWWDNSYEQYF. In DNA form, the CDR3 reads TGTGCCAGCAGCTGGTGGGATAACTCCTACGAGCAGTACTTC.

V usage is TRBV7-9 and J usage is TRBJ2-1, with 11 bases matching TRBD2. Losses at the gene ends were 5 bases for V and 7 bases for J; bases not matched to a gene: 10. The CDR3 is 16 residues long. CDR1 is SEHNR, CDR2 FQNEAQ, per germline (reference sequence). The CDR3 nucleotides read TGTGCCAGCAGCACAAATAGCGGGAGGGCCTCGAATGAGCAGTTCTTC. It encodes CASSTNSGRASNEQFF.

The chain carries TRBV27 and TRBJ1-1; no firm D call. V lost 5 bases to trimming and J lost 0 bases, with 10 bases between them. The germline gives CDR1 MNHEY, CDR2 SMNVEV (reference sequence). The CDR3 runs to 14 residues. CDR3 loop: CASSLISMNTEAFF. CDR3 DNA: TGTGCCAGCAGTCTTATTTCGATGAACACTGAAGCTTTCTTT.

The chain uses TRBV10-3 and TRBJ1-1, with D possibly being TRBD1 (5 bases). The CDR3 is 15 residues long. V shed 6 bases and J shed 3 bases, with 17 bases lying between them. Germline V gene lookup returns CDR1 ENHRY and CDR2 SYGVKD. CDR3: CAIRKGLDEDTEAFF. In DNA, the CDR3 is TGTGCCATCAGGAAGGGGCTTGATGAGGACACTGAAGCTTTCTTT.

In this sample, this clonotype turned up once. This chain links TRBV4-2 with TRBJ2-3; 11 bases are a match to TRBD2. The CDR3 has 16 residues. The germline V gene has CDR1 LGHNA and CDR2 YNFKEQ. Germline trimming cut 5 bases from V and 2 bases from J; bases unmatched to any gene: 6. The CDR3 sequence is CASSSLAGGFTDTQYF. The CDR3 DNA is TGTGCCAGCAGCTCCTTAGCGGGGGGGTTCACAGATACGCAGTATTTT.

This chain links TRBV7-9 with TRBJ2-7; D is possibly TRBD2 (5 bases). The ends were cut back, 5 bases at V and 3 bases at J, with 23 bases in the middle. This CDR3 is 17 amino acids long. Germline CDR1 SEHNR, CDR2 FQNEAQ (reference sequence). The DNA for the CDR3 is TGTGCCAGCAGCCCGTTGCAGTGGAAGGACTCACTCTACGAGCAGTACTTC. It translates to CASSPLQWKDSLYEQYF.

The gene calls are TRBV4-1 and TRBJ1-1; the D is unclear. V lost 0 bases to trimming and J lost 5 bases, with 10 bases between them. This CDR3 is built from 14 residues. Germline V gene lookup returns CDR1 MGHRA and CDR2 YSYEKL. In DNA, the CDR3 is TGCGCCAGCAGCCAAGATCCATCTTGGACTGAAGCTTTCTTT. This gives the protein CASSQDPSWTEAFF.

V is TRBV11-2 and J is TRBJ1-2, with D possibly TRBD1 on 5 matching bases. From germline, CDR1 is SGHAT and CDR2 FQNNGV. The CDR3 is made up of 12 amino acids. Trimming pared 11 bases from V and 1 base from J, leaving 11 bases between. The CDR3 DNA reads as TGTGCCGACGGGGGGATTAACTATGGCTACACCTTC. Translation: CADGGINYGYTF.

The genes are TRBV28 and TRBJ2-1; 8 bases are a match to TRBD2. V was clipped by 7 bases and J by 0 bases; unmatched bases: 8. Germline CDR1 MDHEN, CDR2 SYDVKM. The CDR3 has 16 amino acids. The DNA of the CDR3 is TGTGCCAGCAACGTTAGCGGGAAGAGCTCCTACAATGAGCAGTTCTTC. Translated: CASNVSGKSSYNEQFF.

The V gene is TRBV4-1, the J gene TRBJ2-1; 9 positions match TRBD2. The CDR3 runs to 19 residues. V shed 0 bases and J 4 bases; nucleotides not matched to a gene: 13. CDR1 is MGHRA and CDR2 is YSYEKL in the germline V gene. CDR3 region: CASSQERGLRGRVYNEQFF. The CDR3 DNA follows: TGCGCCAGCAGCCAAGAGAGGGGACTACGCGGGAGGGTGTACAATGAGCAGTTCTTC.

The chain is built from TRBV4-2 and TRBJ2-2, with a possible D match to TRBD2 (6 bases). Germline CDR1 LGHNA, CDR2 YNFKEQ. CDR3 length equals 14 residues. V was trimmed by 4 bases and J by 2 bases, leaving 8 bases between them. The DNA of the CDR3 is TGTGCCAGCAGCCCCGGACTAAACACCGGGGAGCTGTTTTTT. Translating gives CASSPGLNTGELFF.

This chain links TRBV10-3 with TRBJ2-7; 11 bases agree with TRBD1. This CDR3 comprises 13 residues. With V trimmed by 7 bases and J by 5 bases, 4 bases remained unmatched. Germline-derived CDR1 and CDR2 are ENHRY and SYGVKD. CDR3 sequence: CAIKGTGGNEQYF. Written as DNA, the CDR3 is TGTGCCATCAAAGGGACAGGGGGGAACGAGCAGTACTTC.

CDR3 sequence: CASSQDSGGTDTQYF. The CDR3 region has the DNA TGCGCCAGCAGCCAAGATTCCGGAGGCACAGATACGCAGTATTTT. The rearrangement links TRBV4-1 to TRBJ2-3; D remains unclear. Germline loops: CDR1 MGHRA, CDR2 YSYEKL. This CDR3 region has 15 residues. V lost 0 bases and J lost 1, with 8 bases in between.

The chain recombines TRBV12-3 or TRBV12-4 with TRBJ1-1; 9 bases are shared with TRBD1. Trimming took 3 bases from V and 7 from J; bases not matched to a gene: 6. This CDR3 is built from 14 residues. The CDR3 coding sequence is TGTGCCAGCAGTTTTGGGGGACAGGGTGGTGAAGCTTTCTTT. Translation: CASSFGGQGGEAFF.

V usage is TRBV2 and J usage is TRBJ2-7; 9 nucleotides line up with TRBD1. CDR1 and CDR2 from the germline V gene are SNHLY and FYNNEI. Trimming removed 5 bases from V and 5 bases from J; junction bases left unmatched: 13. The CDR3 spans 16 residues. The CDR3 coding sequence is TGTGCCAGCAGTCTCGGCCCGGGACAGGGTGCCGACGAGCAGTACTTC. It specifies CASSLGPGQGADEQYF. Looking up the rest from reference TRBV2 and TRBJ2-7 gives the full variable domain: EPEVTQTPSHQVTQMGQEVILRCVPISNHLYFYWYRQILGQKVEFLVSFYNNEISEKSEIFDDQFSVERPDGSNFTLKIRSTKLEDSAMYFCASSLGPGQGADEQYFGPGTRLTVT.

The chain links TRBV29-1 to TRBJ1-2; D call uncertain. The germline gives CDR1 SQVTM, CDR2 ANQGSEA. This CDR3 comprises 13 residues. As DNA, the CDR3 is TGCAGTGTCCCTGAGGGCGGTTCCAATGGCTACACCTTC. This gives the protein CSVPEGGSNGYTF.

The chain uses TRBV15 and TRBJ2-1; the D is unclear. Germline V lookup: CDR1 LNHNV, CDR2 YYDKDF (reference sequence). The CDR3 is made up of 12 amino acids. V lost 6 bases to trimming and J lost 6 bases, with 9 bases between them. The CDR3 sequence: CATSNMGNEQFF. The CDR3 DNA follows: TGTGCCACCAGTAATATGGGCAATGAGCAGTTCTTC.

In its sample, this clonotype was seen a few times. J is TRBJ1-1 and V is TRBV6-1; weak D call: TRBD1 (6 bases). In germline, CDR1 is MNHNS, CDR2 SASEGT. The CDR3 totals 16 residues. V was shortened by 3 bases and J by 0 bases, with 14 bases between the two germline ends. The CDR3 reads CASSEMAGAMNTEAFF. The CDR3 DNA reads TGTGCCAGCAGTGAGATGGCAGGGGCGATGAACACTGAAGCTTTCTTT.